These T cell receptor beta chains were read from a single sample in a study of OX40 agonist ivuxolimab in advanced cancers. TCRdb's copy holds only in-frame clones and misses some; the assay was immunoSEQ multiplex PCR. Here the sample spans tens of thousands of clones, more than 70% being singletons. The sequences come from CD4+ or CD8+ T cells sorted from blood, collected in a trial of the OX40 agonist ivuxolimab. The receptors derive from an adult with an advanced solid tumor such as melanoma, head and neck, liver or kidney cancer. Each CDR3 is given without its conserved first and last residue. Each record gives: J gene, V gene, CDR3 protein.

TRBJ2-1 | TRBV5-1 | ASSLAGNEQF
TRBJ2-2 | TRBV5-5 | ASSPSVLDAGELF
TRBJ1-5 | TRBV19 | ASSTRVDQPQH
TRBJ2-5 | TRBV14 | ASSRFTGGQETQY
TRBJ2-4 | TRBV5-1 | ASSSGVTGKRNIQY
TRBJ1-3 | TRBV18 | ASSPTLISSGNTIY
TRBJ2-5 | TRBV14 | ASSQGLAKSGAQY
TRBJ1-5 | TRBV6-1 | ASSVGGSGNQPQH
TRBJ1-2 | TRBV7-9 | CLERGQGAGYT
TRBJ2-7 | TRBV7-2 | ASSLESHEQY
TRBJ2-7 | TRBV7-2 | ASSQRSLAGVPEQY
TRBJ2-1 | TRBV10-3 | AIRPTEYNEQF
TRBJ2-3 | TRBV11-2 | ASSPSLAQY
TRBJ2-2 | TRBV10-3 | AMRSGSYVTGELF
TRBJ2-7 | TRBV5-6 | ASSLAVGEQY
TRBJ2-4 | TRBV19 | ASSILPGVGKNIQY
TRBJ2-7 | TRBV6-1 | ASSGQDRESYEQY
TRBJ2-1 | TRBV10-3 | ATIPGQGVDEQF
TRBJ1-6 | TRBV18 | ASGDGHSPLH
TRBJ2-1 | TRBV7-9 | ASSPALGEQF
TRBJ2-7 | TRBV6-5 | ASSYSSSGSHYEQY
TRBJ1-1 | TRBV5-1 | ASSLAGQRNTEAF
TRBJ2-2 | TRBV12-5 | ASAPLPGLAGVGELF
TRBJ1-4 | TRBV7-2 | ASSLTRVGEKLF
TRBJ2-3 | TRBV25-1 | ASSEWGGRGADTQY
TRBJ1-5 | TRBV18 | ASSPQGQGQPQH
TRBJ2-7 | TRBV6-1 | ASSEAIGISYEQY
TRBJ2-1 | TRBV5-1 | ASSLDSATSHRSCEQF
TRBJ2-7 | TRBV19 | ASSTAGEGVEQY
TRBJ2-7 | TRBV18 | ASSPGSGRTYEQY
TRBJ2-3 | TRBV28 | ASSGRPGQGLTDTQY
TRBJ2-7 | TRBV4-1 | ASSRAGGTAAYEQY
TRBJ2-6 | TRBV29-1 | SASGSLRAGANVLT
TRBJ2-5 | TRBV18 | ASSPHARDKQETQY
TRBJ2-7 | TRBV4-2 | ASSRELAGDYEQY
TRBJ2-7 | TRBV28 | ASSLSALEQY
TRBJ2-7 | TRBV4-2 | ASSQNPDYEQY
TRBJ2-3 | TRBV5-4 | ASSRDGTGSGHTQY
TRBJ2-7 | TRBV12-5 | ASGLPPTSGNSYEQY
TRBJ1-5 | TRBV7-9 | ASSQGERDLGQPQH
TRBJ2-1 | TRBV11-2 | ASSSLAGGSYNEQF
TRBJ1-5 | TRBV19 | ASRLAGTEGNQPQH
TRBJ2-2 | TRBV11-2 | ASSFPGELF
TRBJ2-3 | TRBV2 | ASSPPGAGSSTDTQY
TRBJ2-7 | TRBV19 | ASSTFGQGSEQY
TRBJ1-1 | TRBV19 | ASSEGSGTEAF
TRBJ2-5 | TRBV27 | ASSFTGWQTQY
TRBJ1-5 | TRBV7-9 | ASSLEANQPQH
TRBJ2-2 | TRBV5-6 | ASSLVTLAGGRGTGELF
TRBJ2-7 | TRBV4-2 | ASSQERGSREQY